The 9 T cell receptor beta chains reported below all come from one sample, sequenced in a study of T cells in Graves' hyperthyroidism and ophthalmopathy. TCR beta CDR3 regions were amplified from RNA transcripts. TCR CDR3 regions were first amplified by RT-PCR with HTBI primers. TCRdb analysed the multiplex PCR reads with MiXCR anew, one entry per CDR3 protein. The repertoire holds under 300,000 distinct CDR3 sequences, approximately 14% seen once, with 30% in the top ten. The sequenced sample was blood. Receptor source: a woman aged 50 to 60 with Graves' hyperthyroidism that later progressed to Graves' ophthalmopathy.

This rearrangement joins TRBV9 to TRBJ2-1, with D possibly being TRBD2 (6 bases). Looked up from germline, CDR1 is SGDLS and CDR2 is YYNGEE. Between the trimmed V and J ends, which lost 3 bases and 8 bases, there was a span of 18 bases. The length of the CDR3 is 15 residues. The CDR3: CASSAWDSRSDEQFF. The CDR3, as DNA: TGTGCCAGCAGCGCATGGGACTCCCGGTCCGATGAGCAGTTCTTC. The full variable domain, completed using reference TRBV9 and TRBJ2-1, is DSGVTQTPKHLITATGQRVTLRCSPRSGDLSVYWYQQSLDQGLQFLIQYYNGEERAKGNILERFSAQQFPDLHSELNLSSLELGDSALYFCASSAWDSRSDEQFFGPGTRLTVL.

This clonotype was observed many times. This sequence joins TRBV28 and TRBJ1-6; a weak D match, TRBD1 (6 bases). The CDR3 has 15 amino acids. The germline CDR1 and CDR2 sequences are MDHEN and SYDVKM. The ends were cut back, 5 bases at V and 8 bases at J, with 16 bases in the middle. The CDR3 reads CASSEQGAGDSPLHF. DNA for the CDR3: TGTGCCAGCAGTGAACAGGGTGCCGGTGATTCACCCCTCCACTTT.

This clonotype appeared many times. The rearrangement uses TRBV27 and TRBJ2-7; TRBD1 matches 10 bases. The germline gives CDR1 MNHEY, CDR2 SMNVEV (reference sequence). Trimming took 3 bases from V and 4 from J; bases not matched to a gene: 6. This CDR3 region has 15 residues. The CDR3 spells CASSFLGQGRYEQYF. CDR3 bases: TGTGCCAGCAGTTTCTTGGGACAGGGGAGGTACGAGCAGTACTTC.

Ten or more counts support this clonotype. V gene TRBV20-1 combines with J gene TRBJ2-2; TRBD2 matches 10 bases. Germline CDR1 and CDR2: DFQATT and SNEGSKA (reference sequence). V shed 0 bases, J shed 7 bases, and the junction held 5 bases outside the gene matches. CDR3 length: 15 residues. The CDR3: CSARDTGTSVGELFF. The CDR3 region has the DNA TGCAGTGCTAGAGATACAGGGACTAGCGTCGGGGAGCTGTTTTTT.

The chain recombines TRBV7-3 with TRBJ2-3, with 10 bases lining up with TRBD2. Per the germline V gene, CDR1 is SGHTA and CDR2 is FQGTGA. The CDR3 is 17 amino acids. Trimming at V came to 8 bases and at J to 5 bases, leaving 16 bases not matched to a gene. The CDR3 is CASSQGGLAGVEDTQYF. CDR3 DNA sequence: TGTGCCAGCTCACAAGGGGGGCTAGCGGGAGTTGAAGATACGCAGTATTTT.

A single count supports this clonotype. V is TRBV12-3 or TRBV12-4 and J is TRBJ2-3, with D perhaps TRBD2 (6 bases). The CDR3 runs to 14 residues. The ends were cut back, 5 bases at V and 1 base at J, with 10 bases in the middle. The CDR3 spells CASSLRLGTDTQYF. The CDR3 coding sequence is TGTGCCAGCAGTCTCAGACTAGGCACAGATACGCAGTATTTT.

The gene calls are TRBV9 and TRBJ2-1, with D possibly matching TRBD1 (6 bases). V lost 0 bases and J lost 8, with 15 bases in between. Germline V CDR1 and CDR2: SGDLS, YYNGEE. The CDR3 covers 15 residues. Here the CDR3 DNA reads TGTGCCAGCAGCGTAGAAGGGACAATAGGGTATGAGCAGTTCTTC. It specifies CASSVEGTIGYEQFF.

V usage is TRBV20-1 and J usage is TRBJ2-2; either TRBD1 or TRBD2 may fit D (5 bases each). The CDR3 contains 14 residues. CDR1 is DFQATT, CDR2 SNEGSKA, per germline (reference sequence). The V end lost 7 bases, the J end lost 0 bases, and 12 bases lay between the germline ends. CDR3 in amino acids: CSVTGLANTGELFF. In nucleotides, the CDR3 is TGCAGTGTGACGGGGCTAGCGAACACCGGGGAGCTGTTTTTT.

This clonotype was seen repeatedly, ten times or more. V and J are TRBV3-1 and TRBJ1-5, with TRBD1 as a possible D gene (5 bases). The CDR3 contains 13 residues. Deletions cut 4 bases from V and 5 bases from J, with 9 bases between. Germline CDR1 is LGHDT and CDR2 is YNNKEL (reference sequence). This CDR3 is CASSPLGDQPQHF. The CDR3 DNA follows: TGTGCCAGCAGCCCCCTGGGGGATCAGCCCCAGCATTTT.